This TCR beta chain was sequenced for a study of low-dose radiotherapy and immunotherapy resistance in tumors (dated by TCRdb to 2021 to 2024). Study-wide context: Patients in Cohort 1 were given 0.5 Gy per fraction every 2 weeks, and the prescribed total PTV dose was 6.5 Gy. In Cohort 2, 1 Gy per fraction was delivered every two weeks, for a total of 13 Gy over 26 weeks. Nivolumab was administered intravenously as a 240 mg flat dose every two weeks, and ipilimumab was administered intravenously at 1 mg/kg every six weeks. Cyclophosphamide 200 mg/m2 was administered intravenously every two weeks, one day before each radiation and immunotherapy administration. Aspirin 300 mg was taken orally once daily by patients for four cycles, starting on cycle 1 day 1. Trial participants were not randomized into treatment groups. Eight patients were included in the translational analysis, namely three from the first dose cohort plus the first five from the second dose cohort.

Instrument used: Illumina HiSeq 2500. First-strand cDNA was synthesized with Superscript III and a set of TRAV- and TRBV-specific primers, covering both TCRalpha and TCRbeta chains. TCRs were amplified with Phusion for 20 PCR cycles, with a constant-region primer paired with the adapter attached to the V primers. Isolated mRNA was amplified with the MessageAmp II aRNA Amplification Kit, using a roughly 15-hour in vitro transcription at 37°C. mRNA for TCR sequencing was isolated with the Dynabeads mRNA DIRECT Purification Kit. A second approximately 25-cycle Phusion PCR added indexed Illumina adapters, and products were purified with AMPure XP beads. As for the authors' bioinformatics: Using custom Perl scripts, TCR sequences that encoded the same protein were pooled, out-of-frame sequences were dropped, and the abundance of each clonotype was calculated. Any TCR sequence backed by just one read was left out of the analysis. Shannon entropy, Gini index, clonality, richness, and the frequency of TCRs shared between repertoires were included as repertoire metrics. TCRdb reprocessed the public reads (quality trimming at Q25 with fastp, clone calling with MiXCR) and kept in-frame beta chains. A single entry per CDR3 protein holds the most common genes and DNA from its merged rows. None of the V and J calls come from the authors' own analysis; TCRdb made them. Present in this sample are about 82,000 distinct CDR3 sequences, 18% of which were seen just once. Jointly, the top ten make up around 6.1% of the sample.

This clonotype was counted ten times or more. The clone's antigen remains unknown. It has no much larger one-base neighbor in the sample; base qualities were not kept. This specimen's time point label, per the study, means: before trial treatment. The donors came from RACIN, which was a single-arm phase I dose-escalation trial that paired nivolumab and ipilimumab with aspirin, low-dose cyclophosphamide and low-dose radiotherapy. Patients were eligible if they had advanced solid tumors that were TIL-negative. Taken from cysteine to phenylalanine, the CDR3 has 15 residues. Left in the record is the CDR3 DNA by itself, 45 bases read in frame from the first base. For CDR1 and CDR2, the germline V gene (reference sequence) lists DFQATT and SNEGSKA. Relative to germline, V is missing 6 bases and J is missing 1 base, with 5 bases of the junction outside any gene match.

The sequence derives from a male donor with prostate cancer. The input for sequencing was PBMCs, taken before treatment. The V gene is TRBV20-1 and the J gene is TRBJ2-2, with TRBD2 matching 10 junction bases. The CDR3 amino acid sequence is: CSASSGRGNTGELFF. The bases are TGCAGTGCCTCAAGCGGGAGGGGGAACACCGGGGAGCTGTTTTTT.